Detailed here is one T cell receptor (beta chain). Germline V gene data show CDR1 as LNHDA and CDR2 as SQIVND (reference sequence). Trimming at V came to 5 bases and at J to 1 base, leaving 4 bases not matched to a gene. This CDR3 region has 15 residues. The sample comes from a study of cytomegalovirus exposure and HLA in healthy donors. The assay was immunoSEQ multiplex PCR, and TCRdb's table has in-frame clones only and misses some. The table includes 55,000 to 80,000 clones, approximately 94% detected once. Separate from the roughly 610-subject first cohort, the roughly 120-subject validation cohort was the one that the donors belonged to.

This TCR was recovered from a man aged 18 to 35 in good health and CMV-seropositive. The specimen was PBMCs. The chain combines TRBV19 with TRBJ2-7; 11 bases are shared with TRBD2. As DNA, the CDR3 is TGTGCCAGTAGTCCGGGGACTAGCGGTTCCTACGAGCAGTACTTC. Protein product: CASSPGTSGSYEQYF.